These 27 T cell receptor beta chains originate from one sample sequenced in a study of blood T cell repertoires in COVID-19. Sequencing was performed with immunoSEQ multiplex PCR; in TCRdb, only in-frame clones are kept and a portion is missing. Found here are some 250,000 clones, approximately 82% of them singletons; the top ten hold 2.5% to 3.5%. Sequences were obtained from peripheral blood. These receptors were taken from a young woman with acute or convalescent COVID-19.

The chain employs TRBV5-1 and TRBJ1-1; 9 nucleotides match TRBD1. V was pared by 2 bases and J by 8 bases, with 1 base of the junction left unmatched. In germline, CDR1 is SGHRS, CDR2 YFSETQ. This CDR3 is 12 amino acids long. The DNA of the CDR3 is TGCGCCAGCAGCTTCGGGACAGGGGAAGCTTTCTTT. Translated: CASSFGTGEAFF.

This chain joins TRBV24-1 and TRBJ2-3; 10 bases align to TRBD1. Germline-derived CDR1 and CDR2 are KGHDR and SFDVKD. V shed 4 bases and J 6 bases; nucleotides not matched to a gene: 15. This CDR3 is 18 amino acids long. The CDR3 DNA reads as TGTGCCACCAGTGACCCGCCGGGACAGGGGTCCCGCGGGGATACGCAGTATTTT. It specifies CATSDPPGQGSRGDTQYF.

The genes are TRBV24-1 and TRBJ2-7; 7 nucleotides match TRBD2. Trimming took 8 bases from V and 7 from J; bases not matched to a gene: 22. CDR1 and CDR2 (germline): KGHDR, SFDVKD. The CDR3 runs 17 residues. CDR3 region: CATTSRLADPMRGEQYF. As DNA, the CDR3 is TGTGCCACCACAAGTAGGCTAGCGGACCCCATGAGGGGTGAGCAGTACTTC.

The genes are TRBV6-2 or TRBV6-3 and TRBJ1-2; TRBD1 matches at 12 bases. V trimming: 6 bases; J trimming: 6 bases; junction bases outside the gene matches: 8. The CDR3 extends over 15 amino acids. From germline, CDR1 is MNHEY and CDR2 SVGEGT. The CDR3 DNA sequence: TGTGCCAGCAGCGCCGGGGGACAGGGGGCTCATGGCTACACCTTC. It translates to CASSAGGQGAHGYTF.

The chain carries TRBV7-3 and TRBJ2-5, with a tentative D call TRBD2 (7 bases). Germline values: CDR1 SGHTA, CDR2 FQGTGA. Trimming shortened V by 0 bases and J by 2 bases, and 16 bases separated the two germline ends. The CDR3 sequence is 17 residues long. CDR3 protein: CASSLTPAGASQETQYF. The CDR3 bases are TGTGCCAGCAGCTTAACGCCGGCGGGGGCTAGTCAAGAGACCCAGTACTTC.

CDR3 sequence (DNA): TGTGCCTGGACTCCCACTAGCGTGGCCTACGAGCAGTACTTC. Its protein is CAWTPTSVAYEQYF. The chain couples TRBV30 to TRBJ2-7, with 7 nucleotides matching TRBD2. The CDR3 spans 14 residues. The germline gives CDR1 GTSNPN, CDR2 SVGIG (reference sequence). J was trimmed by 2 bases and V by 4 bases; bases with no gene match: 8.

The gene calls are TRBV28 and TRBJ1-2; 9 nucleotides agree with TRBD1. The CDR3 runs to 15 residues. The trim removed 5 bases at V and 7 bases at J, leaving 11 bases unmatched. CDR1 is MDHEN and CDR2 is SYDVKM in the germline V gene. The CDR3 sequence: CASSLSSGQGGGYTF. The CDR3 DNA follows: TGTGCCAGCAGTCTCAGCTCGGGACAGGGTGGTGGCTACACCTTC.

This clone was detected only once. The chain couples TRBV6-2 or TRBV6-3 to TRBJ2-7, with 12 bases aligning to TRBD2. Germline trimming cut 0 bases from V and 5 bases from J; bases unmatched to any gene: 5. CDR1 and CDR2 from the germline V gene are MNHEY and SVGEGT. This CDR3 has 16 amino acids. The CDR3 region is CASSYSRTSGVDEQYF. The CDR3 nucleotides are TGTGCCAGCAGTTACTCGAGGACTAGCGGGGTCGACGAGCAGTACTTC.

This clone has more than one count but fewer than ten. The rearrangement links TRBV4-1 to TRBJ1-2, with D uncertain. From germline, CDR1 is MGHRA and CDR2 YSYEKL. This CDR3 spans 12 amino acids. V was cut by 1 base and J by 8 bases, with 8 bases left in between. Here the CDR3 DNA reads TGCGCCAGCAGCCAAGGTGGGGAGGGCTACACCTTC. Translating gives CASSQGGEGYTF.

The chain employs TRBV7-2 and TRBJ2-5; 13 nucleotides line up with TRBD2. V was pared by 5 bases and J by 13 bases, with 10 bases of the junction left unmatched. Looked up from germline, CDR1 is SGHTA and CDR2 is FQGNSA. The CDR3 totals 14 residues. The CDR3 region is CASSLRGTSGARYF. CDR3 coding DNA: TGTGCCAGCAGCCTCCGAGGGACTAGCGGGGCCAGGTACTTC.

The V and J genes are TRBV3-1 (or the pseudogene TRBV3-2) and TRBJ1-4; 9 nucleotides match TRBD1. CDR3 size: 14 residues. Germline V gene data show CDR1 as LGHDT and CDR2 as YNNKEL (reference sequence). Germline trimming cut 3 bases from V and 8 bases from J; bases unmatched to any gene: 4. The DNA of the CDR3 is TGTGCCAGCAGCCAGAGGACAGGGGACGAAAAACTGTTTTTT. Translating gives CASSQRTGDEKLFF.

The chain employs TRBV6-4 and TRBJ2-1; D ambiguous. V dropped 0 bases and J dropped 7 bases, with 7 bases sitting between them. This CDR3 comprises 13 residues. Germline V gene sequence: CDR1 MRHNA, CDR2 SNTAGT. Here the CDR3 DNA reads TGTGCCAGCAGTGACTCGGCCTTTAATGAGCAGTTCTTC. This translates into CASSDSAFNEQFF.

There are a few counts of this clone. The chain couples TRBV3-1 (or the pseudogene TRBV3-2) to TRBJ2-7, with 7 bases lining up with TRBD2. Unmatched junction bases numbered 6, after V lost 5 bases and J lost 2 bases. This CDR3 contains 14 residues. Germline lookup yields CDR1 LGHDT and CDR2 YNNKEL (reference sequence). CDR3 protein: CASSIPTSPYEQYF. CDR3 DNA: TGTGCCAGCAGCATCCCGACTAGCCCCTACGAGCAGTACTTC.

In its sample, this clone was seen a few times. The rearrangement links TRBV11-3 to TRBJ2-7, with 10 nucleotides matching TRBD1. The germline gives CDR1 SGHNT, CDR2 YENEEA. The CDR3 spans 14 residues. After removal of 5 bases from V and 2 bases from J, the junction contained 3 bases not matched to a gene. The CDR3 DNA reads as TGTGCCAGCAGCCGGACAGGGGGTCCCTACGAGCAGTACTTC. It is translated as CASSRTGGPYEQYF.

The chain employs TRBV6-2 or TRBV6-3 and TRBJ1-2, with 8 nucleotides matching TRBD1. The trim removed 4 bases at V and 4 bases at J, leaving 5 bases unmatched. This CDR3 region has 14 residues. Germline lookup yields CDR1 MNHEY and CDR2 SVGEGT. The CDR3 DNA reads TGTGCCAGCAGTTTTGGACAGGGCACCTATGGCTACACCTTC. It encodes CASSFGQGTYGYTF.

Here the CDR3 DNA reads TGTGCCAGCTCACCCCTACCCGGGACAGGGTTTTTTTTCGAGCAGTACTTC. Its protein product is CASSPLPGTGFFFEQYF. This rearrangement joins TRBV18 to TRBJ2-7; TRBD1 matches at 9 bases. V shed 3 bases and J 6 bases; nucleotides not matched to a gene: 15. CDR3 length: 17 amino acids. Per the germline V gene, CDR1 is KGHSH and CDR2 is LQKENI.

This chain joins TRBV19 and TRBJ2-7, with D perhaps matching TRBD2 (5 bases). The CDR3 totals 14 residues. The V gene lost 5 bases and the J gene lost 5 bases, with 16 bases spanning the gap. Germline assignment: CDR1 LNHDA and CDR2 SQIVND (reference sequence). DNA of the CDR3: TGTGCCAGTAGTTACTCGGAGGCGTCCAACGAGCAGTACTTC. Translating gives CASSYSEASNEQYF. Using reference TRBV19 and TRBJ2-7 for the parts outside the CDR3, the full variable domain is DGGITQSPKYLFRKEGQNVTLSCEQNLNHDAMYWYRQDPGQGLRLIYYSQIVNDFQKGDIAEGYSVSREKKESFPLTVTSAQKNPTAFYLCASSYSEASNEQYFGPGTRLTVT.

The CDR3 region is CASSGSSYEQYF. CDR3 coding DNA: TGTGCCAGTAGCGGGAGCTCCTACGAGCAGTACTTC. This chain links TRBV5-6 with TRBJ2-7; 9 nucleotides align to TRBD2. CDR1 is SGHDT and CDR2 is YYEEEE in the germline V gene. The CDR3 loop spans 12 amino acids. J was trimmed by 0 bases and V by 8 bases; bases with no gene match: 0.

The DNA of the CDR3 is TGTGCCAGCAGCGTAGTGAGCGGGAACACCGGGGAGCTGTTTTTT. Its translation: CASSVVSGNTGELFF. The rearrangement uses TRBV9 and TRBJ2-2, with D tentatively TRBD2 (5 bases). The germline V and J ends were trimmed by 0 bases and 1 base, with 7 bases remaining between them. The germline V gene encodes CDR1 SGDLS and CDR2 YYNGEE. This CDR3 has 15 amino acids.

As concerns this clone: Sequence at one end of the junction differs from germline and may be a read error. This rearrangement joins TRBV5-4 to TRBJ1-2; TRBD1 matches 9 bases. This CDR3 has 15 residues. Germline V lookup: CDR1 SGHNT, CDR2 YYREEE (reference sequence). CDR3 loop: CASGFGDRVYYGYTF. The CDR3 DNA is TGTGCCAGCGGCTTCGGGGACAGGGTTTACTATGGCTACACCTTC.

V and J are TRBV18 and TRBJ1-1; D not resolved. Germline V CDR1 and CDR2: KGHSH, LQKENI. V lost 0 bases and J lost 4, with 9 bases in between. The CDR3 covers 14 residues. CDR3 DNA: TGTGCCAGCTCACCACCGTTCGGTGGCACTGAAGCTTTCTTT. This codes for CASSPPFGGTEAFF.

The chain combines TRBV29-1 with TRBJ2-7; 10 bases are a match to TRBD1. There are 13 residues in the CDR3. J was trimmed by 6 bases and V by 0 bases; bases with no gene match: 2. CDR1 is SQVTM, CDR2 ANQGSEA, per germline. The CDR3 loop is CSVEERDRGEQYF. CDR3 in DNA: TGCAGCGTTGAAGAAAGGGACAGGGGCGAGCAGTACTTC.

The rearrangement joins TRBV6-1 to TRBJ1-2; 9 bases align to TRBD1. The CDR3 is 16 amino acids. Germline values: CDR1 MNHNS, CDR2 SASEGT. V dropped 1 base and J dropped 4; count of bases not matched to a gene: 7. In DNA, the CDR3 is TGTGCCAGCAGTGAAGATGGGACAGGGATTCCCTATGGCTACACCTTC. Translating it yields CASSEDGTGIPYGYTF.

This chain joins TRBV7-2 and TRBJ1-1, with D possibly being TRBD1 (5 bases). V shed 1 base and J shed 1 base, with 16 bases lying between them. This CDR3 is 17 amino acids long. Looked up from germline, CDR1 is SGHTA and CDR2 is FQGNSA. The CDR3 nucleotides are TGTGCCAGCAGCTTAGGAGCCAGGGTAAGGCGGAACACTGAAGCTTTCTTT. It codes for CASSLGARVRRNTEAFF.

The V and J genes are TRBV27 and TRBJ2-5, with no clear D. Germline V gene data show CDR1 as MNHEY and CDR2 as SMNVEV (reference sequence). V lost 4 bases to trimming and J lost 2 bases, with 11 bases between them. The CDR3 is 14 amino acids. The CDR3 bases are TGTGCCAGCAGTTCCTCTCTCCGGCAAGAGACCCAGTACTTC. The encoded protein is CASSSSLRQETQYF.

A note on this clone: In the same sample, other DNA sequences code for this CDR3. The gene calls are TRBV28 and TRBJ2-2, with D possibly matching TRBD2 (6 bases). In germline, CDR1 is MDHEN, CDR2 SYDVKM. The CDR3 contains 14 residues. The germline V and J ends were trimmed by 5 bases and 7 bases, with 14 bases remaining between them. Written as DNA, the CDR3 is TGTGCCAGCAGTCCCCTCGGGCGGGGCGGGGAGCTGTTTTTT. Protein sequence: CASSPLGRGGELFF.

This CDR3 is CASSLSRVNSPLHF. The CDR3 DNA sequence: TGTGCCAGCAGCTTGAGCAGGGTAAATTCACCCCTCCACTTT. The rearrangement links TRBV7-6 to TRBJ1-6; maybe TRBD1 (5 bases). This CDR3 spans 14 amino acids. V dropped 3 bases and J dropped 7 bases, with 10 bases sitting between them. Germline V gene sequence: CDR1 SGHVS, CDR2 FNYEAQ.